The 25 T cell receptor beta chains given below trace back to one sample, sequenced in a study of blood T cell repertoires in COVID-19. Sequencing was performed with immunoSEQ multiplex PCR; in TCRdb, only in-frame clones are kept and a portion is missing. The table lists some 220,000 clones, 70% to 90% of them singletons. The specimen sequenced was peripheral blood. These receptors were taken from a man aged 45 to 65 with COVID-19, enrolled during active disease.

A single count supports this clone. The chain recombines TRBV27 with TRBJ2-7, with 7 bases identical to TRBD1. Trimming removed 6 bases from V and 3 bases from J; junction bases left unmatched: 14. The CDR3 has 16 amino acids. In germline, CDR1 is MNHEY, CDR2 SMNVEV (reference sequence). The CDR3 is CASSLRGQILYYEQYF. Here the CDR3 DNA reads TGTGCCAGCAGCCTGAGGGGACAGATCTTGTACTACGAGCAGTACTTC.

The V and J genes are TRBV30 and TRBJ2-7; possible D gene TRBD1, 6 bases. V lost 1 base and J 0 bases, leaving 13 bases between the germline ends. This CDR3 spans 15 amino acids. Germline CDR1 reads GTSNPN; CDR2 reads SVGIG (reference sequence). Here the CDR3 reads CAWSARTASSYEQYF. CDR3 bases: TGTGCCTGGAGTGCTAGGACAGCGAGCTCCTACGAGCAGTACTTC.

Only a few counts were recorded for this clone. CDR3 amino acids: CASSLSPGRKETQYF. For the CDR3, the DNA is TGTGCCAGCAGTTTAAGTCCGGGTAGGAAAGAGACCCAGTACTTC. The chain joins TRBV27 to TRBJ2-5, with D hard to call. V was cut by 2 bases and J by 3 bases, with 13 bases left in between. The CDR3 consists of 15 residues. The V gene's germline CDR1 is MNHEY and CDR2 SMNVEV (reference sequence).

The rearrangement uses TRBV7-9 and TRBJ2-7, with 8 positions matching TRBD2. Germline lookup yields CDR1 SEHNR and CDR2 FQNEAQ (reference sequence). The CDR3 loop spans 14 amino acids. With V trimmed by 4 bases and J by 3 bases, 5 bases remained unmatched. CDR3 nucleotide sequence: TGTGCCAGCAGCTCGGGGGGGCTCAGCTACGAGCAGTACTTC. It codes for CASSSGGLSYEQYF.

The chain uses TRBV2 and TRBJ1-5; tentatively, D is TRBD1 (5 bases). Germline V lookup: CDR1 SNHLY, CDR2 FYNNEI. CDR3 size: 13 residues. V was shortened by 7 bases and J by 3 bases, with 10 bases between the two germline ends. DNA for the CDR3: TGTGCCAGCACCCCGGACAACAATCAGCCCCAGCATTTT. Translated: CASTPDNNQPQHF. Combining the CDR3 with reference TRBV2 and TRBJ1-5 gives the whole variable domain EPEVTQTPSHQVTQMGQEVILRCVPISNHLYFYWYRQILGQKVEFLVSFYNNEISEKSEIFDDQFSVERPDGSNFTLKIRSTKLEDSAMYFCASTPDNNQPQHFGDGTRLSIL.

The chain links TRBV9 to TRBJ2-3; 12 positions match TRBD1. V shed 0 bases, J shed 2 bases, and the junction held 4 bases outside the gene matches. The CDR3 is 17 residues long. The germline V gene encodes CDR1 SGDLS and CDR2 YYNGEE. In DNA form, the CDR3 reads TGTGCCAGCAGCGTAGGCCGGGACAGGGGGCCCACAGATACGCAGTATTTT. Translating it yields CASSVGRDRGPTDTQYF.

Here the CDR3 reads CASFESGSTGELFF. The CDR3 nucleotides read TGTGCCAGCTTTGAGTCAGGATCCACCGGGGAGCTGTTTTTT. The chain employs TRBV28 and TRBJ2-2, with unresolved D. V was trimmed by 8 bases and J by 4 bases, leaving 14 bases between them. This CDR3 region has 14 residues. Germline CDR1 is MDHEN and CDR2 is SYDVKM.

V and J are TRBV18 and TRBJ1-1; possibly TRBD1 for D (5 bases). The V gene's germline CDR1 is KGHSH and CDR2 LQKENI. The germline V and J ends were trimmed by 1 base and 10 bases, with 22 bases remaining between them. The CDR3 covers 16 residues. The CDR3 DNA reads as TGTGCCAGCTCACCACAGTTGGACACGGACCTCCGCGGAGCTTTCTTT. Residues: CASSPQLDTDLRGAFF.

The chain couples TRBV2 to TRBJ2-7; no firm D call. V was pared by 2 bases and J by 4 bases, with 9 bases between. The CDR3 consists of 13 residues. Germline CDR1 SNHLY, CDR2 FYNNEI. CDR3 DNA: TGTGCCAGCAGTGAACGTCCTCTTTACGAGCAGTACTTC. As protein: CASSERPLYEQYF.

The rearrangement links TRBV9 to TRBJ2-3; the match to TRBD2 covers 11 bases. This CDR3 spans 15 amino acids. The V and J ends lost 0 bases and 5 bases, in that order; junction bases with no gene match: 2. CDR1 is SGDLS and CDR2 is YYNGEE in the germline V gene. The DNA of the CDR3 is TGTGCCAGCAGCGTAGGACTAGCGGGGAGAGATACGCAGTATTTT. Its protein product is CASSVGLAGRDTQYF.

The chain combines TRBV4-2 with TRBJ2-2; 7 bases are shared with TRBD1. Germline V CDR1 and CDR2: LGHNA, YNFKEQ. With V trimmed by 0 bases and J by 2 bases, 9 bases remained unmatched. The CDR3 runs to 18 residues. As DNA, the CDR3 is TGTGCCAGCAGCCAAGATACCTACAGGGGCGCAAACACCGGGGAGCTGTTTTTT. The encoded protein is CASSQDTYRGANTGELFF.

DNA of the CDR3: TGTGCCAGCAGCTCTCAGGGGCCCCATAATGAAAAACTGTTTTTT. This gives the protein CASSSQGPHNEKLFF. The genes are TRBV7-9 and TRBJ1-4; TRBD1 is a possible D gene (6 bases). There are 15 residues in the CDR3. V lost 4 bases to trimming and J lost 4 bases, with 13 bases between them. Germline-derived CDR1 and CDR2 are SEHNR and FQNEAQ (reference sequence).

The chain employs TRBV19 and TRBJ2-7, with TRBD2 identical over 7 bases. The V segment lost 5 bases and the J segment 2 bases; nucleotides outside the gene matches: 3. The CDR3 runs to 13 residues. CDR1 is LNHDA, CDR2 SQIVND, per germline (reference sequence). CDR3 in amino acids: CASSGGRAYEQYF. The DNA of the CDR3 is TGTGCCAGTAGTGGGGGGAGGGCCTACGAGCAGTACTTC. The complete variable domain, with remaining parts taken from reference TRBV19 and TRBJ2-7, reads DGGITQSPKYLFRKEGQNVTLSCEQNLNHDAMYWYRQDPGQGLRLIYYSQIVNDFQKGDIAEGYSVSREKKESFPLTVTSAQKNPTAFYLCASSGGRAYEQYFGPGTRLTVT.

The gene calls are TRBV20-1 and TRBJ2-4; maybe TRBD2 (5 bases). Trimming removed 3 bases at V and 1 base at J, with 10 bases between. This CDR3 contains 14 residues. Germline V gives CDR1 DFQATT, CDR2 SNEGSKA (reference sequence). The CDR3 reads CSASSGLAKNIQYF. The CDR3 coding sequence is TGCAGTGCTAGTTCAGGACTGGCCAAAAACATTCAGTACTTC.

This clone was counted a single time. V gene TRBV7-2 combines with J gene TRBJ2-3; 8 bases agree with TRBD2. This CDR3 has 15 residues. Per the germline V gene, CDR1 is SGHTA and CDR2 is FQGNSA. V was clipped by 0 bases and J by 2 bases; unmatched bases: 1. The CDR3 region has the DNA TGTGCCAGCAGCTTAGCTAGCGGGGACACAGATACGCAGTATTTT. It translates to CASSLASGDTDTQYF.

The chain couples TRBV20-1 to TRBJ2-7; D gene unclear. The CDR3 is 11 amino acids. Per germline, CDR1 DFQATT and CDR2 SNEGSKA (reference sequence). Trimming shortened V by 0 bases and J by 5 bases, and 5 bases separated the two germline ends. The CDR3 is CSARDRHEQYF. The CDR3 DNA sequence: TGCAGTGCTAGAGATCGTCACGAGCAGTACTTC.

The chain uses TRBV14 and TRBJ2-1, with D maybe TRBD2 (6 bases). CDR1 SGHDN and CDR2 FVKESK come from the germline V gene. The CDR3 spans 17 residues. Trimming took 0 bases from V and 3 from J, leaving 15 bases between them. The DNA of the CDR3 is TGTGCCAGCAGCCAAGATTATGCACTAGCAGTCTACAATGAGCAGTTCTTC. Its translation is CASSQDYALAVYNEQFF.

The V call is TRBV5-8, the J call TRBJ2-7, with TRBD1 matching 9 bases. V lost 4 bases and J lost 4; bases outside the gene matches: 9. Germline V gives CDR1 SGHTS, CDR2 YDEGEE. This CDR3 is 15 amino acids long. CDR3 region: CASSPETGGFYEQYF. The CDR3, as DNA: TGTGCCAGCAGCCCAGAGACAGGGGGTTTTTACGAGCAGTACTTC.

The chain couples TRBV9 to TRBJ2-7; TRBD2 might be the D (6 bases). The V gene's germline CDR1 is SGDLS and CDR2 YYNGEE. V was shortened by 3 bases and J by 6 bases, with 16 bases between the two germline ends. The CDR3 totals 14 residues. The CDR3 spells CASSAQMEGSEQYF. CDR3 coding DNA: TGTGCCAGCAGCGCACAAATGGAGGGAAGCGAGCAGTACTTC.

CDR3 DNA sequence: TGTGCCAGCAGTTCTTATAGGGGCTACGAGCAGTACTTC. As protein: CASSSYRGYEQYF. J is TRBJ2-7 and V is TRBV6-2 or TRBV6-3, with D perhaps matching TRBD1 (5 bases). CDR1 is MNHEY and CDR2 is SVGEGT in the germline V gene. This CDR3 contains 13 residues. V was clipped by 4 bases and J by 3 bases, with 10 bases between them.

The rearrangement joins TRBV4-2 to TRBJ1-1; D is unclear. This CDR3 region has 15 residues. Trimming removed 0 bases from V and 3 bases from J, with 11 bases in between. Germline V gene data show CDR1 as LGHNA and CDR2 as YNFKEQ. The CDR3 DNA is TGTGCCAGCAGCCAAGATAAGGTGAGGGACACTGAAGCTTTCTTT. Protein product: CASSQDKVRDTEAFF.

The chain links TRBV2 to TRBJ2-2; TRBD1 matches at 7 bases. J lost 7 bases, V lost 6 bases, and 5 bases had no gene match. This CDR3 contains 13 residues. Germline-derived CDR1 and CDR2 are SNHLY and FYNNEI. The CDR3 bases are TGTGCCAGCAGAAACAGGGGAAGCGGGGAGCTGTTTTTT. This translates into CASRNRGSGELFF.

V gene TRBV5-1 combines with J gene TRBJ2-5; 10 positions match TRBD2. The CDR3 is made up of 13 amino acids. Germline CDR1 is SGHRS and CDR2 is YFSETQ. V lost 3 bases, J lost 5 bases, and 1 base stayed unmatched. In nucleotides, the CDR3 is TGCGCCAGCAGCTCGACTAGCGGGGAGACCCAGTACTTC. Translated, it gives CASSSTSGETQYF.

The J gene is TRBJ2-3, the V gene TRBV10-3, with 9 positions matching TRBD2. The CDR3 is made up of 13 amino acids. Unmatched junction bases numbered 0, after V lost 4 bases and J lost 4 bases. The germline gives CDR1 ENHRY, CDR2 SYGVKD. CDR3: CAISGGGADTQYF. As DNA, the CDR3 is TGTGCCATCAGTGGCGGGGGGGCAGATACGCAGTATTTT.

V is TRBV11-2 and J is TRBJ1-1; 9 bases map to TRBD1. The CDR3 spans 15 residues. The V gene end was trimmed by 2 bases and the J gene end by 1 base; junction bases not matched to a gene: 2. In germline, CDR1 is SGHAT, CDR2 FQNNGV. The CDR3 sequence: CASSLRQGGNTEAFF. CDR3 nucleotide sequence: TGTGCCAGCAGCTTAAGACAGGGGGGGAACACTGAAGCTTTCTTT.